Sequencing of this T cell receptor beta chain was carried out in a study of cytomegalovirus exposure and HLA in healthy donors. These donors, healthy bone marrow donors, were studied. This clone was detected only a few times. Use of 60 Vbeta and 13 Jbeta primers characterized the PCR. Clones were sequenced by immunoSEQ multiplex PCR, and TCRdb holds only the in-frame ones, with some missing. In the table there are more than 140,000 clones, almost 85% of which are singletons. Trimming removed 5 bases from V and 5 bases from J, with 24 bases in between. There are 17 residues in the CDR3. The germline gives CDR1 SGHTA, CDR2 FQGNSA.

Sequencing was performed on PBMCs. The V and J genes are TRBV7-2 and TRBJ1-2; tentatively, D is TRBD1 (5 bases). The sequence came from a man between 25 and 39 years old in good health and CMV-seropositive. CDR3 in DNA: TGTGCCAGCAGCCTCCAGGGCGGACCCTCTGTAGGTTATGGCTACACCTTC. It specifies CASSLQGGPSVGYGYTF.